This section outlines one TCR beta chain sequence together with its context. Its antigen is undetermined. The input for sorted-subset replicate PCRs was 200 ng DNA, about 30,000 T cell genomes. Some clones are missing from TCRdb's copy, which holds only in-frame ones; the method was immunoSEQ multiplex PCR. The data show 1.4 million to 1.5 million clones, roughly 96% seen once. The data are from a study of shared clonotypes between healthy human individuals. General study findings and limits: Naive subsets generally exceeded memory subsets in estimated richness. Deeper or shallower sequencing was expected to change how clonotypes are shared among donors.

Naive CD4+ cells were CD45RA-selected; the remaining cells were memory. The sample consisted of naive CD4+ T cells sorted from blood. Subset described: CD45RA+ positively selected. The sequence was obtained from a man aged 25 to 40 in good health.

The CDR3, as DNA: TGTGCCACCAGCAGAGAATGGGGCGGGAGCCGCACAGATACGCAGTATTTT. Translation gives CATSREWGGSRTDTQYF. V usage is TRBV15 and J usage is TRBJ2-3; 7 positions match TRBD2. This CDR3 spans 17 amino acids. Germline CDR1 is LNHNV and CDR2 is YYDKDF (reference sequence). The J segment lost 1 base and the V segment lost 0 bases, leaving 7 bases of the junction unmatched. The variable domain in full, with the rest retrieved from reference TRBV15 and TRBJ2-3, is DAMVIQNPRYQVTQFGKPVTLSCSQTLNHNVMYWYQQKSSQAPKLLFHYYDKDFNNEADTPDNFQSRRPNTSFCFLDIRSPGLGDTAMYLCATSREWGGSRTDTQYFGPGTRLTVL.